The present TCR beta chain was sequenced within a study of T-cell reconstitution after alpha-beta-depleted transplantation in children. This clonotype was picked up a small number of times. CDR1 is SGHTA and CDR2 is FQGNSA in the germline V gene. Between the trimmed V and J ends, which lost 0 bases and 6 bases, there was a span of 12 bases. The length of the CDR3 is 15 residues. Library preparation (for TCRbeta) was performed with unique molecular identifiers. TCRdb independently ran MiXCR on the PCR reads; one entry per CDR3 protein. The sample holds 330,000 or so distinct CDR3 sequences, around 10% seen once.

The chain employs TRBV7-2 and TRBJ1-5; D is unresolved. The TCR was taken from a human donor who donated a stem cell graft to a child with acute lymphoblastic leukemia. The input for sequencing was PBMCs from the stem cell graft donor, taken from the stem cell graft. The chain's CDR3 is CASSLAGGMGQPQHF. CDR3 DNA sequence: TGTGCCAGCAGCTTAGCGGGAGGGATGGGTCAGCCCCAGCATTTT.